The 7 T cell receptor beta chains below all came from one sample that was sequenced in a study of CD8+CD57+ T cells in acquired aplastic anemia. Patients included in sequencing had previously demonstrated CD8+CD57+ cell expansion by flow cytometry. Both TCR beta VDJ combination and CDR3 sequence profiling were carried out. Genomic DNA was the template for this profiling. TCRdb ran MiXCR on the reads and lists one entry per CDR3 protein. The table records around 180,000 distinct CDR3 sequences, 48% of them present only once. Sample: sorted CD4+, CD8+, or CD8+CD57+ T cells (not recorded which) from PBMCs. These receptors were obtained from a human donor with aplastic anemia.

The table lists this clonotype with many counts. The chain has TRBV4-1 and TRBJ2-1, with unresolved D. Germline V lookup: CDR1 MGHRA, CDR2 YSYEKL. V was cut by 0 bases and J by 3 bases, with 9 bases left in between. The CDR3 covers 15 residues. CDR3 sequence: CASSQDRTGYNEQFF. The CDR3 nucleotides read TGCGCCAGCAGCCAAGATAGGACGGGCTACAATGAGCAGTTCTTC.

As DNA, the CDR3 is TGCAGTGCTAGAGAAGGGGGCACAGATACGCAGTATTTT. Its translation: CSAREGGTDTQYF. The chain couples TRBV20-1 to TRBJ2-3; TRBD1 might be the D (5 bases). Germline V gene data show CDR1 as DFQATT and CDR2 as SNEGSKA (reference sequence). The length of the CDR3 is 13 residues. Trimming stripped 0 bases from V and 1 base from J, with 5 bases between.

This clonotype was seen many times. The V call is TRBV4-2, the J call TRBJ1-3; the D gene is possibly TRBD1 (5 bases). The CDR3 has 15 amino acids. V lost 4 bases, J lost 7 bases, and 17 bases lay in between. CDR1 and CDR2 from the germline V gene are LGHNA and YNFKEQ. CDR3 residues: CASSPEGLLPNTIYF. CDR3 DNA: TGTGCCAGCAGCCCTGAGGGACTCCTTCCCAACACCATATATTTT.

Regarding this clonotype: A much larger clone lies one base from this, so it may be a read error. The V and J genes are TRBV5-8 and TRBJ2-5; 7 bases map to TRBD2. V gave up 7 bases and J gave up 9 bases; unmatched junction bases: 15. CDR1 and CDR2 from the germline V gene are SGHTS and YDEGEE. The CDR3 is 14 residues long. This CDR3 reads CASSIRPRREAQYF. The DNA for the CDR3 is TGTGCCAGCTCCATTCGACCCCGACGGGAGGCCCAGTACTTC.

This clonotype has more than one count but fewer than ten. V is TRBV2 and J is TRBJ1-5; 9 bases are shared with TRBD1. CDR3 length equals 14 residues. The V and J ends lost 6 bases and 6 bases, in that order; junction bases with no gene match: 6. The germline gives CDR1 SNHLY, CDR2 FYNNEI. The DNA for the CDR3 is TGTGCCAGCAGGGGGGACAGGGACGGTCAGCCCCAGCATTTT. Protein sequence: CASRGDRDGQPQHF.

This clonotype was observed at least ten times. The rearrangement uses TRBV5-1 and TRBJ2-3; 9 positions match TRBD1. CDR3 size: 13 residues. V dropped 3 bases and J dropped 9; count of bases not matched to a gene: 5. Germline CDR1 is SGHRS and CDR2 is YFSETQ. As DNA, the CDR3 is TGCGCCAGCAGCTCCGCCGGGACAGGGACGCAGTATTTT. Encoded protein: CASSSAGTGTQYF.

This sequence joins TRBV3-1 and TRBJ2-5, with 14 bases fitting TRBD2. The CDR3 loop spans 16 amino acids. Per germline, CDR1 LGHDT and CDR2 YNNKEL (reference sequence). The trim removed 3 bases at V and 2 bases at J, leaving 2 bases unmatched. CDR3 protein: CASSHGTSGGQETQYF. CDR3 nucleotide sequence: TGTGCCAGCAGCCACGGGACTAGCGGGGGTCAAGAGACCCAGTACTTC.